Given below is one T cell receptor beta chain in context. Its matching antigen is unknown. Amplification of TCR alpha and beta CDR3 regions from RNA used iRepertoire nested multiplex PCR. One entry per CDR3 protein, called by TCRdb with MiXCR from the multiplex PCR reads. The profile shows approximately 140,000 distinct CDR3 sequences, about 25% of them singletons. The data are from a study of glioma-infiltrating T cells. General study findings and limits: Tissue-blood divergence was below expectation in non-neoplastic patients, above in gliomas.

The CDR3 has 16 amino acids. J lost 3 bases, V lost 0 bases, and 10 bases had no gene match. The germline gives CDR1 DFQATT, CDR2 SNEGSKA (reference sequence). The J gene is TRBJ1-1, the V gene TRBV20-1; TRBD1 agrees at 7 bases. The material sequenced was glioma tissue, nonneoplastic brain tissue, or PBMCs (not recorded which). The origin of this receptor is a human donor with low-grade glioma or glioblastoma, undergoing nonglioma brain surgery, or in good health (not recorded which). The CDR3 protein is CSARDDYRGVDTEAFF. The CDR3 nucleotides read TGCAGTGCTAGAGATGACTACAGGGGAGTTGACACTGAAGCTTTCTTT.